Listed below are T cell receptor beta chains from one sample, sequenced in a study of T cells in Graves' hyperthyroidism and ophthalmopathy. TCRdb independently ran MiXCR on the multiplex PCR reads; one entry per CDR3 protein. The top ten hold about 7.8% of the sample, which has hundreds of thousands of distinct CDR3 sequences, more than 45% seen once. Sample: peripheral blood or thyroid tissue (not recorded which). These receptors were obtained from a young woman with Graves' hyperthyroidism. CDR3s include the opening cysteine and the closing phenylalanine or tryptophan. D genes are given only for firm matches. Size values are once, few and many counts, or a class for expanded clones, and some rows have none.

>.|TRBD1|TRBV20-1|TRBJ2-5
TGCAGTGCTAGAGTTGCGGGACAGGGGGCAGAGACCCAGTACTTC
CSARVAGQGAETQYF
>.|TRBD2|TRBV29-1|TRBJ2-5
TGCAGCGTCCATAGCGGGAGTAGCCAAATCTTC
CSVHSGSSQIF
>.|.|TRBV7-9|TRBJ2-5
TGTGCCAGCAGCTTAGGAGGCCCTAGCGCCGAGACCCAGTACTTC
CASSLGGPSAETQYF
>.|.|TRBV25-1|TRBJ1-6
TGTACCAGCAGAGAGGGTGATTCACCCCTCCACTTT
CTSREGDSPLHF
>many|.|TRBV7-9|TRBJ2-7
TGTGCCAGCAGCTTAGTACTAGGGACCTACGAGCAGTACTTC
CASSLVLGTYEQYF
>.|.|TRBV19|TRBJ1-5
TGTGCCAGTAGTAAAACGGGGGCTCGTCAGCCCCAGCATTTT
CASSKTGARQPQHF
>few|.|TRBV7-2|TRBJ2-7
TGTGCCAGCAGCCAGACGGGCAGATACTACGAGCAGTACTTC
CASSQTGRYYEQYF
>.|.|TRBV5-1|TRBJ2-2
TGCGCCAGCAGCCCGACGACAGCTCCGAACACCGGGGAGCTGTTTTTT
CASSPTTAPNTGELFF
>.|.|TRBV19|TRBJ1-2
TGTGCCAGTACACGGGGGCAGGATGGCTACACCTTC
CASTRGQDGYTF
>few|.|TRBV25-1|TRBJ1-4
TGTGCCAGCAGTGACCTGGGGGCCAATGAAAAACTGTTTTTT
CASSDLGANEKLFF
>few|.|TRBV7-2|TRBJ2-2
TGTGCCAGCAGTCCGAGAACCATCGGGGAGCTGTTTTTT
CASSPRTIGELFF
>.|.|TRBV29-1|TRBJ2-5
TGCAGCGGCGGACACCAACAAGTGCAAGAGACCCAGTACTTC
CSGGHQQVQETQYF
>many|TRBD2|TRBV7-7|TRBJ2-5
TGTGCCAGCAGCCGACTAGCGGGAGGGGCAGAGACCCAGTACTTC
CASSRLAGGAETQYF
>.|TRBD2|TRBV10-3|TRBJ2-2
TGTGCCAGCACGGGACTAGCGGGAACCTGGACCGGGGAGCTGTTTTTT
CASTGLAGTWTGELFF
>.|.|TRBV25-1|TRBJ1-6
TGTGCCAGCAGTGACGGGAGCAATAATTCACCCCTCCACTTT
CASSDGSNNSPLHF
>once|.|TRBV15|TRBJ2-5
TGTGCCACCAGCAGTGAAGGGGTATCGGTGGAGACCCAGTACTTC
CATSSEGVSVETQYF
>.|.|TRBV7-6|TRBJ2-7
TGTGCCAGCAGCTACGACAGGACAGATTGCTACGAGCAGTACTTC
CASSYDRTDCYEQYF
>.|.|TRBV25-1|TRBJ1-5
TGTGCCAGCAGTGAAAGAGCGGGTCAGCCCCAGCATTTT
CASSERAGQPQHF
>.|TRBD1|TRBV2|TRBJ1-2
TGTGCCAGCAACGGACAGGGATATGGCTACACCTTC
CASNGQGYGYTF